A single TCR beta chain is shown here with its context. Generated by immunoSEQ multiplex PCR, the TCRdb table keeps only in-frame clones and is missing some. The table records some 45,000 clones, roughly four fifths of them present only once. The CDR3 is made up of 14 amino acids. The junction had 5 bases not matched to a gene; V was cut back by 5 bases and J by 6 bases. CDR1 and CDR2 from the germline V gene are ENHRY and SYGVKD. These data come from a study of radiotherapy plus CTLA-4 blockade in lung cancer. This TCR derives from a human donor with non-small cell lung cancer who had stable disease on radiotherapy plus ipilimumab. This sample comprised peripheral blood, obtained from a patient treated with radiotherapy plus ipilimumab. The genes are TRBV10-3 and TRBJ2-1, with TRBD2 identical over 9 bases. CDR3 sequence (DNA): TGTGCCATCAGTACGTCGCGGGGGGGCAATGAGCAGTTCTTC. It specifies CAISTSRGGNEQFF.